Included here is one TCR beta chain sequence, with context. It lacks a known antigen. Within one base of it there is no much larger clone, and no base qualities were kept. This record comes from a study of T cell responses to AZD1222 COVID-19 vaccine (dated by TCRdb to the early 2020s). About the study as a whole: TCR sequencing was performed for roughly 250 trial participants, of whom about 200 were given two doses of AZD1222 and approximately 25 were given two doses of MenACWY control vaccine. Trial participants were enrolled by age into 18-55, 56-69 and 70-plus year subgroups, with about 150, 27 and 61 TCR-sequenced participants respectively.

The paper's findings and limits, for the study overall: No day 14 peak-response samples were available, so repertoires were characterized only after the peak T cell response. Vaccine-associated CD4 TCRs spanned the whole spike protein, with dominant responses in regions 160-218 and 743-854. Conclusions about previously exposed vaccinees are limited, since just five to seven AZD1222 recipients were seropositive for SARS-CoV-2 at baseline. In the small 56-69-year group, the increase in depth fell short of significance, most likely because of low power. After two AZD1222 doses, spike-specific TCR breadth and depth were significantly higher than at day 0 and than in MenACWY recipients. Participants were mostly white British and included more females than males, and it was suggested by the authors that clonal diversity may have been underestimated. Reportedly, close to half of the unique spike-specific TCRs recognized epitopes lying outside the regions that are mutated in the B.1.351 and B.1.1.7 variants.

The time point label here, explained by the study, means: baseline before first vaccination. According to the study, the label for this sample's treatment or condition signals: meningococcal conjugate vaccine given as trial control. The vaccinee samples were drawn from two UK trials, COV001 and COV002, one of which was a single-blind randomized controlled phase 2/3 trial testing AZD1222 (ChAdOx1 nCoV-19) in healthy adults. For TCRbeta chain sequencing, PBMC samples were collected from trial participants at day 0 and at day 28 after the second dose. V is cut by 1 base and J by 0 bases, and the space between the germline ends is 9 bases. Reading from cysteine to phenylalanine, the CDR3 counts 15 amino acids. Just CDR3 DNA is preserved here, 45 bases in frame from base 1. The germline V gene (reference sequence) provides CDR1 SEHNR and CDR2 FQNEAQ. The CDR3 regions of human TCRbeta chains were subjected to immunosequencing. Per the source publication's procedure: Repertoire TCRs were matched against a reference library of SARS-CoV-2-specific TCRs generated with the MIRA antigen-specificity platform. Breadth was defined as the fraction of unique TCRs that were SARS-CoV-2-associated, and depth was defined as the fraction of total T cells that were SARS-CoV-2-associated. Using the MIRA data, each spike-specific TCR was mapped to the spike region that the TCR reacts to and placed in a CD4 or CD8 class. Log10-transformed breadth and depth values were compared by one-way ANOVA with Sidak's multiple comparisons tests. TCRdb obtained this table from immuneACCESS and retained in-frame rearrangements with V and J assigned. These tables miss some clones; where compared with another copy, unresolved V genes account for less than half of the shortfall, and the remainder is unexplained. The DNA gave D and trimming, while V, J and clone size come from that table. The sample table holds about 93,000 clones, of which around 92% were seen once. Of the sample, 2.8% is held by the ten largest clones.

Recombination connected TRBV7-9 to TRBJ2-5, with TRBD2 as a weak D call on 6 bases. The sample was peripheral blood, taken on day 0 of MenACWY control vaccination. This clonotype was obtained from an adult in good health. This receptor has the CDR3 CASSLVVADQETQYF. The nucleotides read TGTGCCAGCAGCTTAGTAGTAGCGGACCAAGAGACCCAGTACTTC.